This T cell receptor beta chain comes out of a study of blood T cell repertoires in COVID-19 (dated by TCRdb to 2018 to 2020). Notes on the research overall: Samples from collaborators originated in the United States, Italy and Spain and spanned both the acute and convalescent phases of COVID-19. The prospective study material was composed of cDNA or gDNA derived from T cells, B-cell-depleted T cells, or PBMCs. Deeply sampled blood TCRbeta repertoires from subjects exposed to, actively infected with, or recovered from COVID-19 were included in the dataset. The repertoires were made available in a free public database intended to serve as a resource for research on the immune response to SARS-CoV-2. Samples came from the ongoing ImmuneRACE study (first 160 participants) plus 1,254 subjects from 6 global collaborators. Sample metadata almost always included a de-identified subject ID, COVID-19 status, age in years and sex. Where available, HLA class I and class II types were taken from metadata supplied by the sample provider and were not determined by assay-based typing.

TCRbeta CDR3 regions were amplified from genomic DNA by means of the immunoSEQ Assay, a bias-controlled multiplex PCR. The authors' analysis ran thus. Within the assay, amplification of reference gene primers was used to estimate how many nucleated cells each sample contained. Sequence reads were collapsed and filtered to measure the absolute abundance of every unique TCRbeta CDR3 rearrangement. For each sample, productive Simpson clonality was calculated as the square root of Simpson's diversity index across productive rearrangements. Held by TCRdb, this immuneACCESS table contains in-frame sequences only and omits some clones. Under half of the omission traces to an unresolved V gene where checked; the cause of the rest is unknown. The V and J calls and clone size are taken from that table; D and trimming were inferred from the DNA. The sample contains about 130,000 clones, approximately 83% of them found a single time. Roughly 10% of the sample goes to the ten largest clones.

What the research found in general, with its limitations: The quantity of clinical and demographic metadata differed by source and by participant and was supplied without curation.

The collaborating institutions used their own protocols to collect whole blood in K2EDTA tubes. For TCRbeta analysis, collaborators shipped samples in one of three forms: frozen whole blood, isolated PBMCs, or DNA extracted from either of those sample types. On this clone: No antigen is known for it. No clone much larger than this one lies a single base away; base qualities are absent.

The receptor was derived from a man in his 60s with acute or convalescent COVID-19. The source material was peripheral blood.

The nucleotide sequence reads TGTGCCAGCAGCTTAGTGGTCAGCGGCAATCAGCCCCAGCATTTT. This is translated as CASSLVVSGNQPQHF. This chain is built from TRBV7-2 and TRBJ1-5, with the identity of the D gene unclear. Including cysteine and phenylalanine, the CDR3 has 15 amino acids. The CDR3 DNA has 45 bases and is translated from base 1. The germline V gene supplies CDR1 SGHTA and CDR2 FQGNSA. A distance of 9 bases separates the germline ends of V and J, which lose 1 base and 2 bases respectively. With all but the CDR3 taken from the reference TRBV7-2 and TRBJ1-5 genes, the full variable domain is: GAGVSQSPSNKVTEKGKDVELRCDPISGHTALYWYRQSLGQGLEFLIYFQGNSAPDKSGLPSDRFSAERTGGSVSTLTIQRTQQEDSAVYLCASSLVVSGNQPQHFGDGTRLSIL.